Listed here are 20 T cell receptor beta chains from one sample, sequenced in a study of glioma-infiltrating T cells after dendritic cell vaccination. Using immunoSEQ multiplex PCR, the repertoire was profiled, and TCRdb retains in-frame clones only, with some absent. The table shows 65,000 to 80,000 clones, with roughly 79% occurring only once. The sequencing used blood, collected before dendritic cell vaccination. The receptors shown here come from a human donor with glioblastoma.

The chain joins TRBV2 to TRBJ1-2; 7 nucleotides agree with TRBD1. Germline values: CDR1 SNHLY, CDR2 FYNNEI. V was clipped by 4 bases and J by 6 bases; unmatched bases: 5. The CDR3 has 13 residues. The CDR3 is CASSVGQADGYTF. The CDR3 coding sequence is TGTGCCAGCAGTGTAGGACAGGCGGATGGCTACACCTTC.

This clone was detected only once. This chain joins TRBV7-3 and TRBJ1-2; no clear D gene. This CDR3 has 13 amino acids. V was pared by 6 bases and J by 3 bases, with 11 bases between. From germline, CDR1 is SGHTA and CDR2 FQGTGA. The CDR3 is CASSPDGDYGYTF. The CDR3 DNA reads as TGTGCCAGCAGTCCCGACGGAGACTATGGCTACACCTTC.

The CDR3 sequence: CASTNGQDNQPQHF. The CDR3 DNA reads TGTGCCAGCACTAACGGACAGGACAATCAGCCCCAGCATTTT. The V call is TRBV6-5, the J call TRBJ1-5; TRBD1 matches 7 bases. CDR1 is MNHEY, CDR2 SVGAGI, per germline. The CDR3 has 14 amino acids. V was pared by 7 bases and J by 3 bases, with 6 bases of the junction left unmatched.

V gene TRBV9 combines with J gene TRBJ1-2; D may be TRBD1 (5 bases). Germline V CDR1 and CDR2: SGDLS, YYNGEE. Deletions cut 4 bases from V and 5 bases from J, with 18 bases between. The CDR3 is 15 residues long. CDR3 nucleotides: TGTGCCAGCAGCCTATTGGGGACGGGACTTTATGGCTACACCTTC. Protein sequence: CASSLLGTGLYGYTF.

This chain joins TRBV18 and TRBJ1-2; D possibly corresponds to TRBD1 (5 bases). Germline CDR1 reads KGHSH; CDR2 reads LQKENI. V was pared by 5 bases and J by 2 bases, with 18 bases between. This CDR3 has 16 residues. This CDR3 is CASSTGPGEGNYGYTF. CDR3 coding DNA: TGTGCCAGCTCAACAGGACCCGGCGAAGGGAACTATGGCTACACCTTC.

The rearrangement uses TRBV5-4 and TRBJ2-2, with 14 bases fitting TRBD2. The germline gives CDR1 SGHNT, CDR2 YYREEE (reference sequence). The CDR3 runs 17 residues. The V and J ends lost 2 bases and 7 bases, in that order; junction bases with no gene match: 7. The CDR3 bases are TGTGCCAGCAGCTTCCGGACTAGCGGGGGGACTGGCGGGGAGCTGTTTTTT. Its protein product is CASSFRTSGGTGGELFF.

This clone was seen only once. The CDR3 spells CASSLSVAGGYTF. The CDR3 region has the DNA TGTGCCAGCAGCCTGTCGGTCGCCGGTGGCTACACCTTC. V and J are TRBV16 and TRBJ1-2; D is unclear. Looked up from germline, CDR1 is KGHSY and CDR2 is FQNENV. The CDR3 spans 13 residues. The germline V and J ends were trimmed by 4 bases and 7 bases, with 13 bases remaining between them. The variable domain in full, with the rest retrieved from reference TRBV16 and TRBJ1-2, is GEEVAQTPKHLVRGEGQKAKLYCAPIKGHSYVFWYQQVLKNEFKFLISFQNENVFDETGMPKERFSAKCLPNSPCSLEIQATKLEDSAVYFCASSLSVAGGYTFGSGTRLTVV.

The rearrangement uses TRBV5-4 and TRBJ2-5; tentatively, D is TRBD1 (5 bases). Trimming took 4 bases from V and 1 from J, leaving 20 bases between them. From germline, CDR1 is SGHNT and CDR2 YYREEE (reference sequence). This CDR3 is built from 17 residues. CDR3 residues: CASSGMAATALQETQYF. CDR3 sequence (DNA): TGTGCCAGCAGCGGGATGGCTGCGACAGCCCTCCAAGAGACCCAGTACTTC.

V usage is TRBV30 and J usage is TRBJ2-1; 7 bases are a match to TRBD2. Trimming cost V 6 bases and J 6 bases; bases outside gene matches: 8. The germline V gene has CDR1 GTSNPN and CDR2 SVGIG (reference sequence). The CDR3 covers 13 residues. The CDR3 nucleotides are TGTGCCTGCAACCTAGCGGCGATCAATGAGCAGTTCTTC. As protein: CACNLAAINEQFF.

The chain uses TRBV19 and TRBJ1-6; perhaps TRBD1 as D (5 bases). Trimming cost V 6 bases and J 8 bases, with 14 bases left between them. CDR1 and CDR2 from the germline V gene are LNHDA and SQIVND (reference sequence). CDR3 length: 14 amino acids. The DNA for the CDR3 is TGTGCCAGTAGCTCTGATCCAGGGTATTCACCCCTCCACTTT. This codes for CASSSDPGYSPLHF. Full variable domain (remainder filled in from reference TRBV19 and TRBJ1-6): DGGITQSPKYLFRKEGQNVTLSCEQNLNHDAMYWYRQDPGQGLRLIYYSQIVNDFQKGDIAEGYSVSREKKESFPLTVTSAQKNPTAFYLCASSSDPGYSPLHFGNGTRLTVT.

The chain uses TRBV7-9 and TRBJ2-5; 14 nucleotides agree with TRBD2. V was clipped by 5 bases and J by 2 bases; unmatched bases: 7. From germline, CDR1 is SEHNR and CDR2 FQNEAQ (reference sequence). The CDR3 totals 17 residues. In DNA, the CDR3 is TGTGCCAGCAGCAAAGGACTAGCGGGGGGCCTACAAGAGACCCAGTACTTC. Amino acid sequence: CASSKGLAGGLQETQYF.

The V gene is TRBV7-2, the J gene TRBJ2-1; 13 positions match TRBD2. This CDR3 is 16 amino acids long. Unmatched junction bases numbered 2, after V lost 4 bases and J lost 2 bases. CDR1 and CDR2 from the germline V gene are SGHTA and FQGNSA. Here the CDR3 reads CASSSTSGGAYNEQFF. In DNA, the CDR3 is TGTGCCAGCAGCTCCACTAGCGGGGGGGCCTACAATGAGCAGTTCTTC.

This sequence joins TRBV12-5 and TRBJ2-7; 11 bases map to TRBD1. The CDR3 spans 16 residues. Germline V lookup: CDR1 LGHNT, CDR2 FRNRAP. J lost 8 bases, V lost 2 bases, and 11 bases had no gene match. In nucleotides, the CDR3 is TGTGCTAGTGGTTTGAGGGTTGGGACAGGGGGTTTCCAGCAGTACTTC. This translates into CASGLRVGTGGFQQYF.

The chain uses TRBV18 and TRBJ1-2; tentative D call: TRBD1 (5 bases). The V and J ends lost 0 bases and 5 bases respectively, with 16 bases between them. The CDR3 is 16 residues long. CDR1 KGHSH and CDR2 LQKENI come from the germline V gene. The CDR3 region has the DNA TGTGCCAGCTCACCACCGGACAAAGGAAATTTTTATGGCTACACCTTC. This gives the protein CASSPPDKGNFYGYTF.

J is TRBJ1-1 and V is TRBV5-1; unclear D gene. The CDR3 has 18 amino acids. V gave up 0 bases and J gave up 1 base, with 19 bases separating them. Germline assignment: CDR1 SGHRS and CDR2 YFSETQ. The CDR3 loop is CASSLEAQATIGNTEAFF. In nucleotides, the CDR3 is TGCGCCAGCAGCTTGGAAGCCCAGGCGACAATAGGGAACACTGAAGCTTTCTTT.

The rearrangement links TRBV6-5 to TRBJ1-2; perhaps TRBD1 as D (6 bases). Germline V gene data show CDR1 as MNHEY and CDR2 as SVGAGI. The CDR3 is 15 residues long. Trimming stripped 6 bases from V and 4 bases from J, with 18 bases between. The chain's CDR3 is CASRTGMTSGYGYTF. CDR3 DNA sequence: TGTGCCAGCAGAACAGGGATGACCTCTGGCTATGGCTACACCTTC.

The rearrangement links TRBV5-1 to TRBJ1-4; 8 bases are shared with TRBD1. In germline, CDR1 is SGHRS, CDR2 YFSETQ. J was trimmed by 8 bases and V by 4 bases; bases with no gene match: 10. CDR3 length: 15 residues. The CDR3 DNA reads TGCGCCAGCAGCGCCGGGACAGGATTCGGAGAAAAACTGTTTTTT. Protein product: CASSAGTGFGEKLFF.

This clone appeared once. This chain uses TRBV5-8 with TRBJ1-2, with D possibly TRBD1 on 6 matching bases. This CDR3 has 12 amino acids. Germline assignment: CDR1 SGHTS and CDR2 YDEGEE. With 0 bases removed from V and 8 bases from J, the gap between germline ends came to 8 bases. The CDR3 DNA reads TGTGCCAGCAGCTTGGACAGGGAGGGCTACACCTTC. Its protein product is CASSLDREGYTF.

This clone was picked up a small number of times. This chain joins TRBV5-6 and TRBJ2-1; 8 nucleotides line up with TRBD1. Germline-derived CDR1 and CDR2 are SGHDT and YYEEEE. Unmatched junction bases numbered 12, after V lost 0 bases and J lost 4 bases. The CDR3 covers 18 residues. CDR3 sequence (DNA): TGTGCCAGCAGCTTGGCAGGGGGCGCAATCCCGTCTTACAATGAGCAGTTCTTC. It is translated as CASSLAGGAIPSYNEQFF.

The chain carries TRBV27 and TRBJ1-6; no firm D call. The CDR3 has 14 amino acids. From germline, CDR1 is MNHEY and CDR2 SMNVEV (reference sequence). Trimming stripped 1 base from V and 7 bases from J, with 8 bases between. The CDR3 DNA follows: TGTGCCAGCAGTTTATGGCGGATGAATTCACCCCTCCACTTT. Its translation: CASSLWRMNSPLHF.